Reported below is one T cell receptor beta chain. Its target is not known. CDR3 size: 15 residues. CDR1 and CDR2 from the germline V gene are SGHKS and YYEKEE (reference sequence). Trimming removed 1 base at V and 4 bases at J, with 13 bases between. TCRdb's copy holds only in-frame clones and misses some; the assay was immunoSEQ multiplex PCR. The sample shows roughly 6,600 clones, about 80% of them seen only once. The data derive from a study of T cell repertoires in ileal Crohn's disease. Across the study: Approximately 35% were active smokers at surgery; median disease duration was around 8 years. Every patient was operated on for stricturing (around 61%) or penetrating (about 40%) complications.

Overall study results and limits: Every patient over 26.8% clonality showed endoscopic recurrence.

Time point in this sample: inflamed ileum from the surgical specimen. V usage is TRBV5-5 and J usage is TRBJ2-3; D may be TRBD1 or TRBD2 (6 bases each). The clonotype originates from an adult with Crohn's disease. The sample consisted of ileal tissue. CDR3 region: CASSLRGASPDTQYF. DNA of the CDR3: TGTGCCAGCAGCTTGAGGGGGGCTAGCCCAGATACGCAGTATTTT.